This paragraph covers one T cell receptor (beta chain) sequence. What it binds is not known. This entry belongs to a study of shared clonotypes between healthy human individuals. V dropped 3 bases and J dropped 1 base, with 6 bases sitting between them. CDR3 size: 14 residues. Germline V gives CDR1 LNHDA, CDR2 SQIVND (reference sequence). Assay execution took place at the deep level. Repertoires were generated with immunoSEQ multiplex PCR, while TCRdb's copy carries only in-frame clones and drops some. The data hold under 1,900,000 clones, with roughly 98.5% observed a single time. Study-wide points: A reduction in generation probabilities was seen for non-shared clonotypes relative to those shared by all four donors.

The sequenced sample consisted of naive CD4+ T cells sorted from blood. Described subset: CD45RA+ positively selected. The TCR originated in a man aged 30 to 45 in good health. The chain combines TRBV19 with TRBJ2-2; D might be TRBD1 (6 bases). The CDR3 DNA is TGTGCCAGTAGTATGGGACAGAACACCGGGGAGCTGTTTTTT. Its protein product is CASSMGQNTGELFF.